The next 23 T cell receptor beta chains were all read from a single sample in a study of regulatory dendritic cells for organ transplantation. Generated by immunoSEQ multiplex PCR, the TCRdb table keeps only in-frame clones and is missing some. The sample lists about 34,000 clones; 70% to 90% were seen once. Source material: naive CD4+ T cells from blood. Stated subset: CD45RA+ naive T cells. The receptors derive from a human donor in good health.

This clone was counted only a few times. V is TRBV28 and J is TRBJ1-5, with 7 bases that match TRBD1. The CDR3 runs to 14 residues. The V and J ends lost 5 bases and 8 bases, in that order; junction bases with no gene match: 9. Germline assignment: CDR1 MDHEN and CDR2 SYDVKM. CDR3 nucleotides: TGTGCCAGCAGTAGCAGACAGGGCCCGAAGCCCCAGCATTTT. The encoded protein is CASSSRQGPKPQHF.

J is TRBJ2-1 and V is TRBV6-5; D may be TRBD1 (5 bases). The V and J ends lost 0 bases and 5 bases respectively, with 14 bases between them. The CDR3 covers 16 residues. Germline CDR1 MNHEY, CDR2 SVGAGI. The CDR3 here is CASSYSWGLNNNEQFF. In DNA form, the CDR3 reads TGTGCCAGCAGTTACTCTTGGGGCCTTAATAACAATGAGCAGTTCTTC.

The rearrangement links TRBV4-1 to TRBJ2-1; maybe TRBD1 (6 bases). CDR1 and CDR2 (germline): MGHRA, YSYEKL. Trimming stripped 4 bases from V and 4 bases from J, with 14 bases between. This CDR3 is built from 15 residues. The CDR3 here is CASSLYRVRYNEQFF. CDR3 sequence (DNA): TGCGCCAGCAGCCTCTACAGGGTTCGTTACAATGAGCAGTTCTTC.

V gene TRBV7-6 combines with J gene TRBJ2-1, with 7 bases identical to TRBD2. The CDR3 extends over 17 amino acids. J lost 2 bases, V lost 5 bases, and 12 bases had no gene match. Per the germline V gene, CDR1 is SGHVS and CDR2 is FNYEAQ. The CDR3 sequence: CASSKTLVGGAYNEQFF. For the CDR3, the DNA is TGTGCCAGCAGCAAAACGTTGGTGGGAGGGGCCTACAATGAGCAGTTCTTC.

V usage is TRBV9 and J usage is TRBJ2-2, with D maybe TRBD1 (5 bases). CDR1 and CDR2 from the germline V gene are SGDLS and YYNGEE. This CDR3 has 16 residues. Trimming took 0 bases from V and 2 from J, leaving 11 bases between them. As DNA, the CDR3 is TGTGCCAGCAGCGTAGCGCAGGGCACCAACACCGGGGAGCTGTTTTTT. It specifies CASSVAQGTNTGELFF.

The chain carries TRBV7-9 and TRBJ2-5, with D uncertain. Germline V CDR1 and CDR2: SEHNR, FQNEAQ (reference sequence). The CDR3 extends over 13 amino acids. V lost 2 bases to trimming and J lost 5 bases, with 9 bases between them. The CDR3 nucleotides are TGTGCCAGCAGCTTACAGGAAAGGGAGACCCAGTACTTC. This gives the protein CASSLQERETQYF.

The CDR3: CASSETSLNTEAFF. In nucleotides, the CDR3 is TGTGCCAGCAGTGAAACCTCCTTGAACACTGAAGCTTTCTTT. The chain is built from TRBV6-4 and TRBJ1-1; D is undetermined. Germline V gene data show CDR1 as MRHNA and CDR2 as SNTAGT. Trimming stripped 3 bases from V and 0 bases from J, with 8 bases between. This CDR3 comprises 14 residues.

This chain connects TRBV6-1 to TRBJ2-2, with 8 bases matching TRBD2. V shed 4 bases, J shed 1 base, and the junction held 2 bases outside the gene matches. The germline gives CDR1 MNHNS, CDR2 SASEGT. The CDR3 is made up of 15 amino acids. The CDR3, as DNA: TGTGCCAGCAGTGGAACTAGCGGGAACACCGGGGAGCTGTTTTTT. As protein: CASSGTSGNTGELFF.

This clone appeared a few times. The V gene is TRBV11-2, the J gene TRBJ2-7; 14 positions match TRBD2. The V gene end was trimmed by 0 bases and the J gene end by 5 bases; junction bases not matched to a gene: 6. This CDR3 spans 17 amino acids. The V gene's germline CDR1 is SGHAT and CDR2 FQNNGV. The CDR3 bases are TGTGCCAGCAGCTTAGATGTGACTAGCGGGAGGGCCCACGAGCAGTACTTC. It encodes CASSLDVTSGRAHEQYF.

V and J are TRBV21-1 and TRBJ2-1. TRBV21-1 has pseudogene status. The length of the CDR3 is 14 residues. The DNA of the CDR3 is TGTGCCAGCAGCAAATGGGGGTGGCGGGATGAGCAGTTCTTC. Translating it yields CASSKWGWRDEQFF.

The CDR3 loop reads CASSPEQTGVLRYGYTF. CDR3 nucleotides: TGTGCCAGCAGCCCTGAACAGACAGGGGTCCTCCGCTATGGCTACACCTTC. The rearrangement links TRBV7-8 to TRBJ1-2, with TRBD1 matching over 8 bases. The CDR3 is made up of 17 amino acids. Germline trimming cut 5 bases from V and 4 bases from J; bases unmatched to any gene: 15. The germline gives CDR1 SGHVS, CDR2 FQNEAQ.

The chain uses TRBV7-9 and TRBJ2-5, with TRBD2 matching over 14 bases. J lost 14 bases, V lost 4 bases, and 6 bases had no gene match. Per the germline V gene, CDR1 is SEHNR and CDR2 is FQNEAQ (reference sequence). The CDR3 has 13 residues. The CDR3 loop is CASSSTGLAGAYF. The CDR3 region has the DNA TGTGCCAGCAGCTCCACGGGACTAGCGGGGGCATACTTC.

The chain has TRBV2 and TRBJ2-3, with 10 nucleotides matching TRBD2. This CDR3 has 16 residues. Germline lookup yields CDR1 SNHLY and CDR2 FYNNEI. The ends lost 5 bases at V and 0 bases at J; junction bases unmatched: 5. CDR3 coding DNA: TGTGCCAGCAGTCCAACACTAGCGGGGAGCACAGATACGCAGTATTTT. Translated, it gives CASSPTLAGSTDTQYF.

The chain employs TRBV6-1 and TRBJ1-1, with unresolved D. V was cut by 7 bases and J by 0 bases, with 9 bases left in between. CDR1 and CDR2 from the germline V gene are MNHNS and SASEGT. The CDR3 extends over 13 amino acids. CDR3 sequence reads: CASTTTVNTEAFF. CDR3 nucleotide sequence: TGTGCCAGCACGACCACGGTGAACACTGAAGCTTTCTTT.

V is TRBV4-1 and J is TRBJ2-1, with 8 positions matching TRBD1. V lost 1 base, J lost 2 bases, and 7 bases stayed unmatched. CDR1 MGHRA and CDR2 YSYEKL come from the germline V gene. This CDR3 contains 17 residues. The CDR3 here is CASSQVVPGGTYNEQFF. Written as DNA, the CDR3 is TGCGCCAGCAGCCAAGTAGTCCCAGGGGGCACCTACAATGAGCAGTTCTTC.

This clone was recorded only once. The chain carries TRBV27 and TRBJ2-7; 8 nucleotides match TRBD1. The trim removed 6 bases at V and 0 bases at J, leaving 7 bases unmatched. The CDR3 has 15 residues. Germline loops: CDR1 MNHEY, CDR2 SMNVEV (reference sequence). CDR3 coding DNA: TGTGCCAGCAGCCCCAGGGGGCCAAGCTCCTACGAGCAGTACTTC. Its translation: CASSPRGPSSYEQYF.

The chain joins TRBV29-1 to TRBJ1-2; a possible D gene is TRBD1 (5 bases). This CDR3 has 13 amino acids. Between the trimmed V and J ends, which lost 4 bases and 7 bases, there was a span of 16 bases. The germline V gene has CDR1 SQVTM and CDR2 ANQGSEA. As DNA, the CDR3 is TGCAGCGTTGGTGCAGGGCTCTTGGGTGGCTACACCTTC. It is translated as CSVGAGLLGGYTF.

The V call is TRBV5-4, the J call TRBJ1-3; D is unresolved. CDR1 and CDR2 (germline): SGHNT, YYREEE (reference sequence). The length of the CDR3 is 14 residues. The V end lost 5 bases, the J end lost 0 bases, and 9 bases lay between the germline ends. CDR3 nucleotides: TGTGCCAGCAGGTCTGCAGGCTCTGGAAACACCATATATTTT. This encodes CASRSAGSGNTIYF.

The rearrangement joins TRBV28 to TRBJ1-1; tentatively, D is TRBD1 (5 bases). CDR3 size: 15 residues. The V end lost 8 bases, the J end lost 4 bases, and 20 bases lay between the germline ends. Germline CDR1 MDHEN, CDR2 SYDVKM. The CDR3 DNA follows: TGTGCCAGCGGGGGAAGATGGTGGGGAGGCACTGAAGCTTTCTTT. Amino acids: CASGGRWWGGTEAFF.

The rearrangement links TRBV7-2 to TRBJ1-5, with a weak D call TRBD1 (5 bases). Germline V CDR1 and CDR2: SGHTA, FQGNSA. The ends were cut back, 5 bases at V and 5 bases at J, with 13 bases in the middle. The CDR3 runs to 14 residues. In nucleotides, the CDR3 is TGTGCCAGCAGCCTAATACCGGGGGATCAGCCCCAGCATTTT. Translation: CASSLIPGDQPQHF.

This chain connects TRBV6-5 to TRBJ2-1; D uncertain. Per germline, CDR1 MNHEY and CDR2 SVGAGI. V lost 4 bases and J lost 0, with 10 bases in between. CDR3 length: 15 residues. CDR3 sequence reads: CASSLASSSYNEQFF. The CDR3 DNA reads TGTGCCAGCAGTTTGGCTTCAAGCTCCTACAATGAGCAGTTCTTC.

The table lists this clone with a count of one. The chain combines TRBV5-4 with TRBJ1-2, with 9 bases identical to TRBD1. CDR1 and CDR2 (germline): SGHNT, YYREEE (reference sequence). The CDR3 is 16 amino acids. V lost 6 bases, J lost 8 bases, and 17 bases stayed unmatched. CDR3 in DNA: TGTGCCAGCACCCAATTCCGGGGACAGGGAGTCGGAGGCTACACCTTC. It translates to CASTQFRGQGVGGYTF.

This clone has a single count. The rearrangement joins TRBV4-3 to TRBJ2-1; D is possibly TRBD1 (6 bases). The germline CDR1 and CDR2 sequences are LGHNA and YSLEER. V lost 0 bases and J 3 bases, leaving 15 bases between the germline ends. The CDR3 is made up of 17 amino acids. CDR3 protein: CASSQEWGTPVYNEQFF. The CDR3 DNA is TGCGCCAGCAGCCAAGAATGGGGGACACCCGTCTACAATGAGCAGTTCTTC.